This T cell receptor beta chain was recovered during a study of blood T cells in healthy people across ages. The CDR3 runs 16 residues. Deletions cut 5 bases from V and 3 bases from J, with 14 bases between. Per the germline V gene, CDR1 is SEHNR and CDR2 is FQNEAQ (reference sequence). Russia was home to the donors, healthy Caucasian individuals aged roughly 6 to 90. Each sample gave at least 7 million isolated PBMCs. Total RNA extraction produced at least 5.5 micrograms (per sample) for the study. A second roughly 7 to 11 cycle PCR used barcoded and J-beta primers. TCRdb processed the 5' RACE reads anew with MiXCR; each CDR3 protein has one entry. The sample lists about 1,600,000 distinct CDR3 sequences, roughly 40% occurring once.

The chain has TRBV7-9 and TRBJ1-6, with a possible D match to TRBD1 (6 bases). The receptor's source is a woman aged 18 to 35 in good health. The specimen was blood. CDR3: CASSPGAEDYNSPLHF. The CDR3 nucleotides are TGTGCCAGCAGCCCGGGGGCAGAAGACTATAATTCACCCCTCCACTTT.